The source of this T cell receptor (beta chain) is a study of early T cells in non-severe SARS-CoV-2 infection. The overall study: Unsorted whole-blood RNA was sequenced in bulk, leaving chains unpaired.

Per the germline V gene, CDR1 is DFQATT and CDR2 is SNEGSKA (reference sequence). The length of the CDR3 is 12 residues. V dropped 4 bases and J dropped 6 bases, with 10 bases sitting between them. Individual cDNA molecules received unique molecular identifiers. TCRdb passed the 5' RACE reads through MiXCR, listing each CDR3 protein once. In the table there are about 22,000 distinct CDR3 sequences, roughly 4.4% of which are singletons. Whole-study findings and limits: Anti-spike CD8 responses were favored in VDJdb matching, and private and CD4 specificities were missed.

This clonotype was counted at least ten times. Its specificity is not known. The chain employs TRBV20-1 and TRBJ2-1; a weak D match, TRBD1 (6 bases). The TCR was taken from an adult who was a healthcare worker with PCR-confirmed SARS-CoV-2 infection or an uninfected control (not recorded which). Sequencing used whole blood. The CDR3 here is CSAMKGVNEQFF. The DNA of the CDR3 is TGCAGTGCTATGAAGGGGGTCAATGAGCAGTTCTTC.